One and the same sample provided the 22 T cell receptor beta chains below, sequenced in a study of blood T cell repertoires in COVID-19. Some clones are missing from TCRdb's copy, which holds only in-frame ones; the method was immunoSEQ multiplex PCR. In the table there are about 260,000 clones, 90% of which are singletons. Sample: PBMCs or T cells enriched from blood (not recorded which). Receptors were obtained from a woman younger than 45 with acute COVID-19.

The chain employs TRBV7-8 and TRBJ1-4; no definite D call. Germline V gene sequence: CDR1 SGHVS, CDR2 FQNEAQ. Trimming pared 0 bases from V and 3 bases from J, leaving 23 bases between. The CDR3 has 20 amino acids. The chain's CDR3 is CASSLAPWEGRAFANEKLFF. CDR3 bases: TGTGCCAGCAGCTTAGCTCCGTGGGAAGGGAGGGCCTTTGCTAATGAAAAACTGTTTTTT.

This chain connects TRBV27 to TRBJ2-1, with a weak D call TRBD1 (5 bases). This CDR3 is built from 13 residues. With 4 bases removed from V and 15 bases from J, the gap between germline ends came to 19 bases. The germline gives CDR1 MNHEY, CDR2 SMNVEV (reference sequence). CDR3: CASSWGVIESLFF. As DNA, the CDR3 is TGTGCCAGCAGTTGGGGCGTCATTGAAAGTCTGTTCTTC.

The J gene is TRBJ2-7, the V gene TRBV5-5, with a tentative D call TRBD2 (6 bases). Trimming left V 4 bases short and J 4 bases short, with 18 bases between. Per germline, CDR1 SGHKS and CDR2 YYEKEE (reference sequence). The CDR3 is made up of 15 amino acids. The CDR3 DNA reads TGTGCCAGCAGCCTGCCGGATCAGGGACTTTACGAGCAGTACTTC. Amino acid sequence: CASSLPDQGLYEQYF. Based on the CDR3 plus reference TRBV5-5 and TRBJ2-7, the full variable domain is DAGVTQSPTHLIKTRGQQVTLRCSPISGHKSVSWYQQVLGQGPQFIFQYYEKEERGRGNFPDRFSARQFPNYSSELNVNALLLGDSALYLCASSLPDQGLYEQYFGPGTRLTVT.

In DNA, the CDR3 is TGTGCCAGCTCACTCGGACAGTCCTACGAGCAGTACTTC. This codes for CASSLGQSYEQYF. The V call is TRBV18, the J call TRBJ2-7, with a possible D match to TRBD1 (6 bases). CDR3 length: 13 residues. Germline V gives CDR1 KGHSH, CDR2 LQKENI. The V end was cut by 4 bases, the J end by 1 base, with 8 bases between.

This clone was observed a single time. The chain joins TRBV5-5 to TRBJ2-1, with D unresolved. V lost 0 bases and J 7 bases, leaving 5 bases between the germline ends. The CDR3 has 12 amino acids. Germline V gives CDR1 SGHKS, CDR2 YYEKEE (reference sequence). Here the CDR3 reads CASSLAENEQFF. The DNA of the CDR3 is TGTGCCAGCAGCTTGGCAGAAAATGAGCAGTTCTTC.

The chain is built from TRBV30 and TRBJ1-5; no clear D gene. The CDR3 consists of 12 residues. V was pared by 2 bases and J by 4 bases, with 6 bases between. Germline CDR1 GTSNPN, CDR2 SVGIG (reference sequence). The CDR3 DNA reads as TGTGCCTGGAGTTCACAGAATCAGCCCCAGCATTTT. It yields the protein CAWSSQNQPQHF.

This chain connects TRBV19 to TRBJ1-5; 7 bases line up with TRBD1. The J segment lost 4 bases and the V segment lost 0 bases, leaving 12 bases of the junction unmatched. Germline CDR1 reads LNHDA; CDR2 reads SQIVND (reference sequence). This CDR3 spans 18 amino acids. The DNA of the CDR3 is TGTGCCAGTAGTATAGATAGGGAAGGGGACAGCGTGAATCAGCCCCAGCATTTT. Protein: CASSIDREGDSVNQPQHF. The full variable domain, with the rest looked up from reference TRBV19 and TRBJ1-5, is DGGITQSPKYLFRKEGQNVTLSCEQNLNHDAMYWYRQDPGQGLRLIYYSQIVNDFQKGDIAEGYSVSREKKESFPLTVTSAQKNPTAFYLCASSIDREGDSVNQPQHFGDGTRLSIL.

The chain joins TRBV6-5 to TRBJ1-4; perhaps TRBD1 as D (5 bases). The V end lost 6 bases, the J end lost 8 bases, and 13 bases lay between the germline ends. The CDR3 is made up of 13 amino acids. CDR1 is MNHEY, CDR2 SVGAGI, per germline. CDR3 region: CASSSGIREKLFF. CDR3 nucleotides: TGTGCCAGCAGCTCAGGGATAAGGGAAAAACTGTTTTTT.

V and J are TRBV7-9 and TRBJ2-1, with 7 bases that match TRBD2. CDR1 and CDR2 from the germline V gene are SEHNR and FQNEAQ (reference sequence). V lost 9 bases to trimming and J lost 8 bases; unmatched junction nucleotides: 19. CDR3 length: 16 residues. The CDR3 nucleotides are TGTGCCAGTAGGCGGTTGTGGGAGGGCAGGACCCATGAGCAGTTCTTC. Encoded protein: CASRRLWEGRTHEQFF.

V is TRBV6-1 and J is TRBJ1-4, with 7 bases identical to TRBD1. The CDR3 is made up of 15 amino acids. Trimming at V came to 1 base and at J to 7 bases, leaving 6 bases not matched to a gene. The germline gives CDR1 MNHNS, CDR2 SASEGT. CDR3 amino acids: CASSEVAGGGEKLFF. CDR3 nucleotides: TGTGCCAGCAGTGAAGTGGCAGGGGGAGGTGAAAAACTGTTTTTT.

The J gene is TRBJ2-1, the V gene TRBV27, with a weak D call TRBD2 (6 bases). The CDR3 contains 14 residues. Deletions cut 6 bases from V and 5 bases from J, with 14 bases between. Germline assignment: CDR1 MNHEY and CDR2 SMNVEV (reference sequence). CDR3 sequence: CASRISGTHNEQFF. The CDR3 DNA follows: TGTGCCAGCAGAATATCCGGGACTCACAATGAGCAGTTCTTC.

The V call is TRBV29-1, the J call TRBJ1-2, with D perhaps TRBD1 (5 bases). Deletions cut 6 bases from V and 2 bases from J, with 10 bases between. Germline V CDR1 and CDR2: SQVTM, ANQGSEA. The length of the CDR3 is 12 residues. CDR3 bases: TGCAGCGTCGATGACAGCAACTATGGCTACACCTTC. Translated: CSVDDSNYGYTF.

This clone was counted a single time. The DNA for the CDR3 is TGTGCCAGCAGCTTAAAGGGGGAGACCCAGTACTTC. It codes for CASSLKGETQYF. The chain uses TRBV13 and TRBJ2-5, with a weak D call TRBD1 (5 bases). V lost 2 bases and J 5 bases, leaving 6 bases between the germline ends. The CDR3 loop spans 12 amino acids. Germline V CDR1 and CDR2: PRHDT, FYEKMQ (reference sequence).

The rearrangement joins TRBV19 to TRBJ2-7; D gene ambiguous. The CDR3 totals 17 residues. CDR1 and CDR2 from the germline V gene are LNHDA and SQIVND (reference sequence). V was cut by 5 bases and J by 3 bases, with 23 bases left in between. The CDR3 here is CASSPILGRTVIYEQYF. CDR3 nucleotides: TGTGCCAGTAGTCCTATTTTGGGCCGTACGGTTATCTACGAGCAGTACTTC.

This chain links TRBV28 with TRBJ2-2; 10 positions agree with TRBD2. CDR1 MDHEN and CDR2 SYDVKM come from the germline V gene. Trimming at V came to 2 bases and at J to 8 bases, leaving 8 bases not matched to a gene. CDR3 length equals 16 residues. The CDR3 DNA reads TGTGCCAGCAGTTTAAGTAGCGGGAGGTCAGCGGGGGAGCTGTTTTTT. Translated, it gives CASSLSSGRSAGELFF.

The chain joins TRBV25-1 to TRBJ2-3; 7 positions agree with TRBD2. Per germline, CDR1 MGHDK and CDR2 SYGVNS. CDR3 length: 14 amino acids. The V segment lost 8 bases and the J segment 0 bases; nucleotides outside the gene matches: 5. CDR3 residues: CASASGYSTDTQYF. CDR3 sequence (DNA): TGTGCCAGCGCTAGCGGATATAGCACAGATACGCAGTATTTT.

The V gene is TRBV7-2, the J gene TRBJ1-2; 9 positions match TRBD1. Germline CDR1 reads SGHTA; CDR2 reads FQGNSA. The J segment lost 7 bases and the V segment lost 5 bases, leaving 17 bases of the junction unmatched. There are 17 residues in the CDR3. The CDR3 spells CASSQNRGRLGESGYTF. The DNA of the CDR3 is TGTGCCAGCAGCCAAAACAGGGGGCGCTTGGGCGAGAGTGGCTACACCTTC. Drawing the rest from reference TRBV7-2 and TRBJ1-2, the complete variable domain is GAGVSQSPSNKVTEKGKDVELRCDPISGHTALYWYRQSLGQGLEFLIYFQGNSAPDKSGLPSDRFSAERTGGSVSTLTIQRTQQEDSAVYLCASSQNRGRLGESGYTFGSGTRLTVV.

The J gene is TRBJ2-3, the V gene TRBV9; possible D gene TRBD2, 6 bases. CDR3 length equals 15 residues. The V gene lost 4 bases and the J gene lost 4 bases, with 16 bases spanning the gap. Germline values: CDR1 SGDLS, CDR2 YYNGEE. DNA of the CDR3: TGTGCCAGCAGCATTCAGGAGGGTAGGTCAGATACGCAGTATTTT. Translation: CASSIQEGRSDTQYF. Looking up the rest from reference TRBV9 and TRBJ2-3 gives the full variable domain: DSGVTQTPKHLITATGQRVTLRCSPRSGDLSVYWYQQSLDQGLQFLIQYYNGEERAKGNILERFSAQQFPDLHSELNLSSLELGDSALYFCASSIQEGRSDTQYFGPGTRLTVL.

The J gene is TRBJ2-3, the V gene TRBV10-3; 8 nucleotides line up with TRBD2. Per germline, CDR1 ENHRY and CDR2 SYGVKD. Losses at the gene ends were 7 bases for V and 6 bases for J; bases not matched to a gene: 9. This CDR3 has 14 amino acids. The CDR3 region has the DNA TGTGCCATCACCGGGACTAGGGGGTTCGATACGCAGTATTTT. It specifies CAITGTRGFDTQYF.

This clone was recorded a few times. This chain joins TRBV19 and TRBJ2-2; weak D call: TRBD1 (6 bases). The CDR3 spans 19 residues. Per the germline V gene, CDR1 is LNHDA and CDR2 is SQIVND (reference sequence). V lost 1 base and J lost 7, with 25 bases in between. In DNA form, the CDR3 reads TGTGCCAGTAGTATAGGGAACCTCAGGGGCCACCAGCGTGGCGGGGAGCTGTTTTTT. Translation: CASSIGNLRGHQRGGELFF.

This clone appeared a few times. The rearrangement joins TRBV4-2 to TRBJ2-7, with 8 bases that match TRBD2. Germline CDR1 and CDR2: LGHNA and YNFKEQ. This CDR3 has 13 residues. Trimming cost V 4 bases and J 5 bases; bases outside gene matches: 4. CDR3: CASSLSGSDEQYF. CDR3 DNA sequence: TGTGCCAGCAGCCTCAGCGGGAGTGACGAGCAGTACTTC.

The chain couples TRBV24-1 to TRBJ2-7, with D perhaps matching TRBD1 (5 bases). V lost 1 base and J 2 bases, leaving 8 bases between the germline ends. This CDR3 contains 14 residues. Germline loops: CDR1 KGHDR, CDR2 SFDVKD. The CDR3 protein is CATSDFRVPYEQYF. Written as DNA, the CDR3 is TGTGCCACCAGTGATTTCAGGGTCCCCTACGAGCAGTACTTC.